The present T cell receptor (beta chain) was sequenced within a study of blood T cell repertoires in COVID-19. As for this clone: At one of its ends the junction is not consistent with the germline gene, which may arise from a read error.

Germline CDR1 reads SGDLS; CDR2 reads YYNGEE. CDR3 length equals 19 residues. Clinical history reported by participants formed the basis on which cohorts were assigned. Here immunoSEQ multiplex PCR was the method, and the copy in TCRdb shows in-frame clones only, minus some. The repertoire holds some 400,000 clones, with around 87% as singletons. This chain connects TRBV9 to TRBJ1-6; possible D gene TRBD1, 6 bases. Sample: PBMCs or T cells enriched from blood (not recorded which). The source is a man aged 25 to 40 who had recovered from COVID-19. Here the CDR3 reads CARSVENWGGALYCSPLHF. CDR3 sequence (DNA): TGTGCCCGCAGCGTTGAAAATTGGGGGGGGGCGCTGTATTGCTCACCCCTCCACTTT.